A single sample gave rise to the 25 T cell receptor beta chains below, sequenced in a study of shared clonotypes between healthy human individuals. Assay used: immunoSEQ multiplex PCR; TCRdb lists only in-frame clones, some missing. The profile shows about 380,000 clones, about 96% of them singletons. The specimen sequenced was memory CD8+ T cells sorted from blood. Subset given: CD45RO+ cells pooled with CCR7-negative TemRA cells. Source of these receptors: a man in his thirties or forties in good health.

Details on this clone: At the DNA level, this CDR3 is encoded by other sequences in the same sample as well. The chain uses TRBV20-1 and TRBJ2-7; D is possibly TRBD1 (5 bases). The CDR3 runs 10 residues. The V and J ends lost 4 bases and 4 bases respectively, with 5 bases between them. CDR1 is DFQATT, CDR2 SNEGSKA, per germline (reference sequence). This chain's CDR3 is CSATGYEQYF. The CDR3 DNA reads TGCAGTGCTACAGGGTACGAGCAGTACTTC.

The J gene is TRBJ1-5, the V gene TRBV12-5, with D perhaps TRBD1 (6 bases). The V and J ends lost 5 bases and 0 bases respectively, with 11 bases between them. Germline V gene sequence: CDR1 LGHNT, CDR2 FRNRAP. The CDR3 length is 15 residues. The DNA for the CDR3 is TGTGCTAGTGGTGTCCGGGACAATAGCAATCAGCCCCAGCATTTT. Residues: CASGVRDNSNQPQHF.

This chain links TRBV4-1 with TRBJ2-7, with 11 bases that match TRBD2. V gave up 6 bases and J gave up 5 bases; unmatched junction bases: 9. The CDR3 has 15 residues. In germline, CDR1 is MGHRA, CDR2 YSYEKL. The CDR3 protein is CASRPFLAGGDEQYF. For the CDR3, the DNA is TGCGCCAGCAGACCCTTTCTAGCGGGAGGTGACGAGCAGTACTTC.

Here the CDR3 DNA reads TGTGCCAGCAGCTCCGACAGGGGGACAGAGACCCAGTACTTC. It encodes CASSSDRGTETQYF. The chain has TRBV9 and TRBJ2-5; the match to TRBD1 covers 9 bases. The CDR3 contains 14 residues. With 4 bases clipped from V and 4 bases from J, the junction kept 5 bases outside the gene matches. Germline-derived CDR1 and CDR2 are SGDLS and YYNGEE.

The rearrangement joins TRBV6-5 to TRBJ1-2, with D possibly matching TRBD1 (6 bases). V shed 6 bases and J shed 6 bases, with 11 bases lying between them. The CDR3 runs 12 residues. Germline assignment: CDR1 MNHEY and CDR2 SVGAGI. CDR3 nucleotides: TGTGCCAGCAGCCCCGGACAGAATGGCTACACCTTC. Translating it yields CASSPGQNGYTF.

V is TRBV7-9 and J is TRBJ2-7, with a weak D call TRBD2 (6 bases). Germline CDR1 SEHNR, CDR2 FQNEAQ (reference sequence). Trimming removed 8 bases at V and 3 bases at J, with 17 bases between. This CDR3 is built from 14 residues. The CDR3 loop reads CASGPGTDFYEQYF. DNA for the CDR3: TGTGCCAGCGGTCCCGGGACTGATTTCTACGAGCAGTACTTC.

J is TRBJ1-4 and V is TRBV5-1; a weak D match, TRBD1 (5 bases). This CDR3 is built from 17 residues. Germline V gives CDR1 SGHRS, CDR2 YFSETQ. With 4 bases removed from V and 5 bases from J, the gap between germline ends came to 21 bases. CDR3 sequence reads: CASSRTKGVNFNEKLFF. CDR3 coding DNA: TGCGCCAGCAGCCGAACCAAAGGGGTTAATTTCAATGAAAAACTGTTTTTT.

V usage is TRBV5-1 and J usage is TRBJ2-7; 7 bases map to TRBD1. Germline CDR1 SGHRS, CDR2 YFSETQ. V shed 0 bases and J 5 bases; nucleotides not matched to a gene: 5. The CDR3 length is 14 residues. The DNA of the CDR3 is TGCGCCAGCAGCTTGGGGACAGGATCGGACGAGCAGTACTTC. This encodes CASSLGTGSDEQYF.

The CDR3 DNA is TGTGCCAGCAGTGACCCAGCCGGGATCTCCTACGAGCAGTACTTC. This gives the protein CASSDPAGISYEQYF. This rearrangement joins TRBV6-1 to TRBJ2-7; D is possibly TRBD2 (5 bases). The germline gives CDR1 MNHNS, CDR2 SASEGT. The CDR3 sequence is 15 residues long. V was cut by 3 bases and J by 0 bases, with 12 bases left in between.

V and J are TRBV6-6 and TRBJ2-4; TRBD2 aligns across 8 bases. The V gene end was trimmed by 6 bases and the J gene end by 5 bases; junction bases not matched to a gene: 6. Germline-derived CDR1 and CDR2 are MNHNY and SVGAGI (reference sequence). The CDR3 consists of 14 residues. CDR3 amino acids: CASSPRGGENIQYF. CDR3 in DNA: TGTGCCAGCAGCCCCCGGGGGGGTGAAAACATTCAGTACTTC.

A single count supports this clone. The chain is built from TRBV5-1 and TRBJ2-5; possible D gene TRBD2, 6 bases. V was trimmed by 3 bases and J by 10 bases, leaving 28 bases between them. CDR3 length: 17 amino acids. CDR1 SGHRS and CDR2 YFSETQ come from the germline V gene. The chain's CDR3 is CASSSFGEIAGRRVQYF. The CDR3 nucleotides read TGCGCCAGCAGCTCTTTTGGGGAGATTGCGGGGCGGAGGGTCCAGTACTTC.

This chain joins TRBV5-4 and TRBJ1-1, with 7 nucleotides matching TRBD1. CDR1 is SGHNT, CDR2 YYREEE, per germline (reference sequence). Trimming removed 2 bases from V and 3 bases from J; junction bases left unmatched: 1. The CDR3 is 13 amino acids. CDR3 coding DNA: TGTGCCAGCAGCTTCGGGACAGACACTGAAGCTTTCTTT. Translating it yields CASSFGTDTEAFF.

J is TRBJ2-3 and V is TRBV9; 11 bases are a match to TRBD2. Germline trimming cut 3 bases from V and 2 bases from J; bases unmatched to any gene: 5. The CDR3 sequence is 16 residues long. Germline CDR1 reads SGDLS; CDR2 reads YYNGEE. CDR3 sequence reads: CASSAGTSGDTDTQYF. CDR3 nucleotide sequence: TGTGCCAGCAGCGCTGGGACTAGCGGAGACACAGATACGCAGTATTTT. The complete variable domain, with remaining parts taken from reference TRBV9 and TRBJ2-3, reads DSGVTQTPKHLITATGQRVTLRCSPRSGDLSVYWYQQSLDQGLQFLIQYYNGEERAKGNILERFSAQQFPDLHSELNLSSLELGDSALYFCASSAGTSGDTDTQYFGPGTRLTVL.

This chain joins TRBV11-3 and TRBJ2-1; 8 bases are a match to TRBD2. Trimming removed 3 bases from V and 6 bases from J; junction bases left unmatched: 1. Germline V lookup: CDR1 SGHNT, CDR2 YENEEA. The CDR3 sequence is 13 residues long. This chain's CDR3 is CASSLGTSNEQFF. In DNA form, the CDR3 reads TGTGCCAGCAGCTTGGGGACTAGCAATGAGCAGTTCTTC.

The rearrangement joins TRBV30 to TRBJ1-2, with D maybe TRBD1 (5 bases). CDR1 is GTSNPN and CDR2 is SVGIG in the germline V gene (reference sequence). The length of the CDR3 is 14 residues. The V and J ends lost 1 base and 5 bases respectively, with 14 bases between them. The chain's CDR3 is CAWSGGSLSYGYTF. The CDR3 DNA reads TGTGCCTGGAGTGGGGGGTCCCTTTCGTATGGCTACACCTTC.

CDR3 residues: CASTLRRGLNYGYTF. In DNA form, the CDR3 reads TGTGCCAGCACCCTCCGGCGGGGTCTCAACTATGGCTACACCTTC. This sequence joins TRBV4-2 and TRBJ1-2; D is uncertain. Germline V lookup: CDR1 LGHNA, CDR2 YNFKEQ. The CDR3 extends over 15 amino acids. The V and J ends lost 7 bases and 2 bases respectively, with 17 bases between them.

This chain uses TRBV2 with TRBJ2-3, with D perhaps matching TRBD1 (6 bases). This CDR3 contains 16 residues. V lost 9 bases, J lost 0 bases, and 19 bases lay in between. Germline V lookup: CDR1 SNHLY, CDR2 FYNNEI. CDR3 protein: CASSFGGQRSTDTQYF. The CDR3 nucleotides are TGTGCCAGTTCTTTTGGTGGACAGCGAAGCACAGATACGCAGTATTTT.

The rearrangement uses TRBV18 and TRBJ2-6; D remains ambiguous. Per the germline V gene, CDR1 is KGHSH and CDR2 is LQKENI. V lost 3 bases, J lost 2 bases, and 2 bases lay in between. The CDR3 is 13 amino acids. The CDR3 DNA follows: TGTGCCAGCTCACCTGCTGGGGCCAACGTCCTGACTTTC. Amino acid sequence: CASSPAGANVLTF. Together with reference TRBV18 and TRBJ2-6, the CDR3 gives the full variable domain: NAGVMQNPRHLVRRRGQEARLRCSPMKGHSHVYWYRQLPEEGLKFMVYLQKENIIDESGMPKERFSAEFPKEGPSILRIQQVVRGDSAAYFCASSPAGANVLTFGAGSRLTVL.

This rearrangement joins TRBV28 to TRBJ2-7, with 7 bases aligning to TRBD1. The CDR3 runs 16 residues. CDR1 and CDR2 (germline): MDHEN, SYDVKM. V shed 3 bases and J 2 bases; nucleotides not matched to a gene: 10. In nucleotides, the CDR3 is TGTGCCAGCAGTTTTGAGTGGGCAGGGGGAACCTACGAGCAGTACTTC. This encodes CASSFEWAGGTYEQYF.

The V and J genes are TRBV28 and TRBJ2-3, with 7 bases aligning to TRBD2. CDR1 MDHEN and CDR2 SYDVKM come from the germline V gene. CDR3 length: 15 residues. V was pared by 3 bases and J by 2 bases, with 5 bases of the junction left unmatched. The CDR3 sequence is CASSLGGSVTDTQYF. The CDR3 coding sequence is TGTGCCAGCAGTTTGGGAGGGAGTGTCACAGATACGCAGTATTTT.

This chain uses TRBV12-1 with TRBJ1-3; TRBD1, the D gene given by the table, was not confirmed from the DNA. TRBV12-1 is flagged as a pseudogene. The CDR3 has 14 residues. For the CDR3, the DNA is TGTGCCAGCAGCTTACAGGGGGCTGGAAACACCATATATTTT. It encodes CASSLQGAGNTIYF.

The rearrangement uses TRBV28 and TRBJ2-5, with 9 bases matching TRBD2. The CDR3 has 12 residues. The trim removed 9 bases at V and 4 bases at J, leaving 3 bases unmatched. From germline, CDR1 is MDHEN and CDR2 SYDVKM. CDR3 residues: CASSGRGETQYF. The CDR3 DNA is TGTGCCAGTAGCGGGAGAGGAGAGACCCAGTACTTC.

The V and J genes are TRBV19 and TRBJ2-7; D is unclear. CDR1 LNHDA and CDR2 SQIVND come from the germline V gene (reference sequence). V lost 4 bases to trimming and J lost 1 base, with 8 bases between them. This CDR3 has 13 residues. The CDR3 is CASSKTKSYEQYF. The CDR3 DNA is TGTGCCAGTAGTAAGACAAAGTCCTACGAGCAGTACTTC.

This clone was picked up one time. The chain has TRBV19 and TRBJ1-5, with D perhaps TRBD1 (6 bases). Per the germline V gene, CDR1 is LNHDA and CDR2 is SQIVND (reference sequence). Trimming cost V 1 base and J 6 bases, with 10 bases left between them. The CDR3 has 14 amino acids. CDR3 sequence: CASSIGGGTQPQHF. CDR3 nucleotide sequence: TGTGCCAGTAGTATAGGGGGGGGCACTCAGCCCCAGCATTTT.

The V and J genes are TRBV5-1 and TRBJ2-5; TRBD1 agrees at 11 bases. The CDR3 is 15 residues long. V gave up 0 bases and J gave up 5 bases; unmatched junction bases: 3. Germline CDR1 reads SGHRS; CDR2 reads YFSETQ. The CDR3 loop is CASSLGTGGRETQYF. The CDR3 nucleotides are TGCGCCAGCAGCTTGGGGACAGGGGGCCGGGAGACCCAGTACTTC.